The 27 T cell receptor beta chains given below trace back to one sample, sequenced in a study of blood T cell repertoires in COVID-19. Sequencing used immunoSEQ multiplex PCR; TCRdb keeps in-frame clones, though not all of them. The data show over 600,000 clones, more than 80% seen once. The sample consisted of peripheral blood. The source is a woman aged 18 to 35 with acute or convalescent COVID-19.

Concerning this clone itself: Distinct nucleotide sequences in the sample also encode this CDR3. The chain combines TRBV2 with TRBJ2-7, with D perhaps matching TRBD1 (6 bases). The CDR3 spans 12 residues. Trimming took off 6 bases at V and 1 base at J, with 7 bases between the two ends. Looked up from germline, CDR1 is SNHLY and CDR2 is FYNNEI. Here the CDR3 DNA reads TGTGCCAGCAGCGGACAGTCCTACGAGCAGTACTTC. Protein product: CASSGQSYEQYF.

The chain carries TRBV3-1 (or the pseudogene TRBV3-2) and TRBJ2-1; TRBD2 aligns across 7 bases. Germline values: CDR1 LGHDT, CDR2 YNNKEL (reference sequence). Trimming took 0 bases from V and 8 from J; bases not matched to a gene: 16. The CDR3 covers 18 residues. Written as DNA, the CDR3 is TGTGCCAGCAGCCAAGAAGCCCCCGCAGCGGGGCCAGGTGATGAGCAGTTCTTC. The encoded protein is CASSQEAPAAGPGDEQFF.

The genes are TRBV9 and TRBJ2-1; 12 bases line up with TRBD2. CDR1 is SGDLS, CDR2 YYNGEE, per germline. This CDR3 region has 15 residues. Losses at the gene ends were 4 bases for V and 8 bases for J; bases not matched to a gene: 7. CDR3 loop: CASSPWTSGADEQFF. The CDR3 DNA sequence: TGTGCCAGCAGCCCCTGGACTAGCGGGGCGGATGAGCAGTTCTTC. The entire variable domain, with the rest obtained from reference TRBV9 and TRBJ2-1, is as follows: DSGVTQTPKHLITATGQRVTLRCSPRSGDLSVYWYQQSLDQGLQFLIQYYNGEERAKGNILERFSAQQFPDLHSELNLSSLELGDSALYFCASSPWTSGADEQFFGPGTRLTVL.

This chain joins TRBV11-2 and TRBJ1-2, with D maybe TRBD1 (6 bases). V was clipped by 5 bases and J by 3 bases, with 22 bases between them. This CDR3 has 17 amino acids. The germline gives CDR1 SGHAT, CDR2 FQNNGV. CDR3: CASSLLPWTAEDYGYTF. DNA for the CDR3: TGTGCCAGCAGCCTCCTCCCATGGACAGCCGAGGACTATGGCTACACCTTC. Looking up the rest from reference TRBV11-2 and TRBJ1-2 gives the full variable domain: EAGVAQSPRYKIIEKRQSVAFWCNPISGHATLYWYQQILGQGPKLLIQFQNNGVVDDSQLPKDRFSAERLKGVDSTLKIQPAKLEDSAVYLCASSLLPWTAEDYGYTFGSGTRLTVV.

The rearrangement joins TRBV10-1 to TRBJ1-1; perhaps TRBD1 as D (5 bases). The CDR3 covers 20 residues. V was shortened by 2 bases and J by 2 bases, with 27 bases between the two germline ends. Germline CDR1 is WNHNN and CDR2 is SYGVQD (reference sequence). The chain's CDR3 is CASSERGRAGPTKKNTEAFF. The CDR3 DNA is TGCGCCAGCAGTGAGCGGGGTAGAGCGGGACCGACGAAAAAAAACACTGAAGCTTTCTTT.

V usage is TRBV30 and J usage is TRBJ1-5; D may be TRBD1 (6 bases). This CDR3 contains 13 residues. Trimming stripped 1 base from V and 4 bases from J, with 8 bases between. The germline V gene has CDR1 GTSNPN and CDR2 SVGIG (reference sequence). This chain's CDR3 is CAWSGTANQPQHF. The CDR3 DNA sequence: TGTGCCTGGAGTGGGACAGCTAATCAGCCCCAGCATTTT.

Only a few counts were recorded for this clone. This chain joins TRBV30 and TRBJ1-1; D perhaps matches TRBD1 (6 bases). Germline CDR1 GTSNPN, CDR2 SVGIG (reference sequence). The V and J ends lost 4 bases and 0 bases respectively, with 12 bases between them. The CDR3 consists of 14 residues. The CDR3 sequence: CAWNRNRVNTEAFF. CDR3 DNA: TGTGCCTGGAATAGAAACAGGGTGAACACTGAAGCTTTCTTT.

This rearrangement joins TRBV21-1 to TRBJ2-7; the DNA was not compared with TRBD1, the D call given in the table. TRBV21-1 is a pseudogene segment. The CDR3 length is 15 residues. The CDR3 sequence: CASSKEWDSSYEQYF. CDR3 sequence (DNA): TGTGCCAGCAGCAAAGAGTGGGACAGTTCCTACGAGCAGTACTTC.

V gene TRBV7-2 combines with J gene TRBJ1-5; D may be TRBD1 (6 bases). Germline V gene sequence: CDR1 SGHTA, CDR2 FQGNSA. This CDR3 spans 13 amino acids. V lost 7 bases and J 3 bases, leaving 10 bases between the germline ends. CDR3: CASKGQINQPQHF. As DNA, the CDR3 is TGTGCCAGCAAAGGACAGATCAATCAGCCCCAGCATTTT. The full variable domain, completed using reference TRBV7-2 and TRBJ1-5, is GAGVSQSPSNKVTEKGKDVELRCDPISGHTALYWYRQSLGQGLEFLIYFQGNSAPDKSGLPSDRFSAERTGGSVSTLTIQRTQQEDSAVYLCASKGQINQPQHFGDGTRLSIL.

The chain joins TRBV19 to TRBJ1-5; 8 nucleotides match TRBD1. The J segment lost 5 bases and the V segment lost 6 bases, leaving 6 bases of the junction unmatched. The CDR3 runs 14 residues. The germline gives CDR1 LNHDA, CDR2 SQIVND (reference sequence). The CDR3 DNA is TGTGCCAGTAGAAGGGGGACAGGCGATCAGCCCCAGCATTTT. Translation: CASRRGTGDQPQHF.

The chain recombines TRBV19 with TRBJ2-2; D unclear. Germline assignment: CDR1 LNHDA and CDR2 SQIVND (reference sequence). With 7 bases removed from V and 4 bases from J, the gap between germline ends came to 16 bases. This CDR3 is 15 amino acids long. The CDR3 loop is CASIGKLGPTGELFF. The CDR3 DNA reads TGTGCCAGTATCGGTAAACTGGGCCCCACCGGGGAGCTGTTTTTT.

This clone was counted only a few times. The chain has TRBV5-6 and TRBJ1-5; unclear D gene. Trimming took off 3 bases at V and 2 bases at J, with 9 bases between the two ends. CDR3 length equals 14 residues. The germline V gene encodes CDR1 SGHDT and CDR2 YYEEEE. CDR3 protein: CASSWMGGNQPQHF. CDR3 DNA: TGTGCCAGCAGCTGGATGGGAGGCAATCAGCCCCAGCATTTT.

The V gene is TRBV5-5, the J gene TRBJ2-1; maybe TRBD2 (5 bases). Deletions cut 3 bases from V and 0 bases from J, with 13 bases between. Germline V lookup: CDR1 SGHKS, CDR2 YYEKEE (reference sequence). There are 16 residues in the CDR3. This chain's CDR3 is CASSWEIHASYNEQFF. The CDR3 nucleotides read TGTGCCAGCAGCTGGGAGATCCACGCCTCCTACAATGAGCAGTTCTTC.

The CDR3 DNA reads TGTGCCAGCAGCCATCCCGAGGGACAGGCGAACACCGGGGAGCTGTTTTTT. Its translation: CASSHPEGQANTGELFF. The chain couples TRBV4-2 to TRBJ2-2; TRBD1 matches 8 bases. The CDR3 has 17 residues. V dropped 3 bases and J dropped 0; count of bases not matched to a gene: 6. Germline loops: CDR1 LGHNA, CDR2 YNFKEQ.

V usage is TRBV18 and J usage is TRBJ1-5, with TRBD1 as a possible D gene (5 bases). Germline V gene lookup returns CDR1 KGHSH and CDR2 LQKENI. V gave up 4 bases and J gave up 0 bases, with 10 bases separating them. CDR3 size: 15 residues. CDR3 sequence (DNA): TGTGCCAGCTCACGGCAGGGCAATAGCAATCAGCCCCAGCATTTT. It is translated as CASSRQGNSNQPQHF. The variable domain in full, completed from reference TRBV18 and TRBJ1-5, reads NAGVMQNPRHLVRRRGQEARLRCSPMKGHSHVYWYRQLPEEGLKFMVYLQKENIIDESGMPKERFSAEFPKEGPSILRIQQVVRGDSAAYFCASSRQGNSNQPQHFGDGTRLSIL.

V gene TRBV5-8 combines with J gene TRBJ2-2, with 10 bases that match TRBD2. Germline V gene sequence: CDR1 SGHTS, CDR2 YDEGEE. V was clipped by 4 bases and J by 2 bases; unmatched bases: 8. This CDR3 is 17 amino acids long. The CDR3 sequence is CASSRDGLADNTGELFF. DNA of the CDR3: TGTGCCAGCAGCCGAGATGGACTAGCGGATAACACCGGGGAGCTGTTTTTT.

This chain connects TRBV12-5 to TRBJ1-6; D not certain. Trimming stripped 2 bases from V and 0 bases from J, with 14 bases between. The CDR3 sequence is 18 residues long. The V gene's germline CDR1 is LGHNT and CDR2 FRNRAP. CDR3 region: CASGLNRLASSYNSPLHF. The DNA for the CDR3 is TGTGCTAGTGGTTTGAACCGCCTGGCCAGCTCCTATAATTCACCCCTCCACTTT.

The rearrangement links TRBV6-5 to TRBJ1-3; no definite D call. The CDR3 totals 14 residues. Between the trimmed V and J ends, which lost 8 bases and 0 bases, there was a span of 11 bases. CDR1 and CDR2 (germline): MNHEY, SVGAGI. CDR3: CASGGPNSGNTIYF. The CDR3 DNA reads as TGTGCCAGCGGCGGCCCGAACTCTGGAAACACCATATATTTT.

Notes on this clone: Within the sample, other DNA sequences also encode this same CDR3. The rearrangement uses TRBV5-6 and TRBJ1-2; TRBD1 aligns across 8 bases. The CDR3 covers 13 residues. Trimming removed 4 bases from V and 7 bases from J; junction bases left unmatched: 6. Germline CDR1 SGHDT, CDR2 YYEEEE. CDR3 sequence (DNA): TGTGCCAGCAGCCTAGGGACAGGCTCTGGCTACACCTTC. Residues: CASSLGTGSGYTF.

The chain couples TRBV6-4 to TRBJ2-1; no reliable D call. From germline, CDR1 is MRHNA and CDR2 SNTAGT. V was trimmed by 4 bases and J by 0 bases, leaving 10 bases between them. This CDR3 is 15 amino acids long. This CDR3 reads CASSVGQSSYNEQFF. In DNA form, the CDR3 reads TGTGCCAGCAGTGTTGGGCAGAGCTCCTACAATGAGCAGTTCTTC.

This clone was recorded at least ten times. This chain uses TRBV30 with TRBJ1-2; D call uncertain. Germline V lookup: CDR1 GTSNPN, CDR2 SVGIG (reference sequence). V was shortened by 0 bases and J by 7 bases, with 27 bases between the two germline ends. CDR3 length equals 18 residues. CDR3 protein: CAWSVEFSLGSPLSGYTF. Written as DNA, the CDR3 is TGTGCCTGGAGTGTAGAGTTCTCGTTGGGTTCTCCACTATCTGGCTACACCTTC.

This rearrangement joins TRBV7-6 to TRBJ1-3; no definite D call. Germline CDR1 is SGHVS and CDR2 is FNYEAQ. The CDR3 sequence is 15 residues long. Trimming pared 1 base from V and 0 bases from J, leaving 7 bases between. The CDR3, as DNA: TGTGCCAGCAGCTTAGAGAGAAACTCTGGAAACACCATATATTTT. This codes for CASSLERNSGNTIYF.

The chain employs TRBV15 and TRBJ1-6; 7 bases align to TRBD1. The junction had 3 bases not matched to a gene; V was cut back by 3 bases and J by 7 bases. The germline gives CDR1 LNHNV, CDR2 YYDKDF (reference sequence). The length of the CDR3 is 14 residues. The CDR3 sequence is CATSRGQKNSPLHF. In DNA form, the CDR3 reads TGTGCCACCAGCAGGGGACAGAAAAATTCACCCCTCCACTTT.

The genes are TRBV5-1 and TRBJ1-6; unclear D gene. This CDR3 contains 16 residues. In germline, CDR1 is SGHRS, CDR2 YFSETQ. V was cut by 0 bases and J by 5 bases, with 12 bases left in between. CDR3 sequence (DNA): TGCGCCAGCAGCTTGGGAGTGACACCCAATAATTCACCCCTCCACTTT. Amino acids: CASSLGVTPNNSPLHF.

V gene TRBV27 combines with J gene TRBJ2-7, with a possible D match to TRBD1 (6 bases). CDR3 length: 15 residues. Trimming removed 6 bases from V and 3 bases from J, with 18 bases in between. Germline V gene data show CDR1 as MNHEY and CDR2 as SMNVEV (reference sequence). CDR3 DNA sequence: TGTGCCAGCAGCCCTAGGGGGACCCCATACTACGAGCAGTACTTC. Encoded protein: CASSPRGTPYYEQYF.

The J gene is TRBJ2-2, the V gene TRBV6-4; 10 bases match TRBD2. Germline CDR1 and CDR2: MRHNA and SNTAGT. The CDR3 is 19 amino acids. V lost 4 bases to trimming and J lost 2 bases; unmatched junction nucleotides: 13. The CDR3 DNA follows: TGTGCCAGCAGTGCCGCCGCGAACACTAGCGGGGCTAACACCGGGGAGCTGTTTTTT. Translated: CASSAAANTSGANTGELFF.

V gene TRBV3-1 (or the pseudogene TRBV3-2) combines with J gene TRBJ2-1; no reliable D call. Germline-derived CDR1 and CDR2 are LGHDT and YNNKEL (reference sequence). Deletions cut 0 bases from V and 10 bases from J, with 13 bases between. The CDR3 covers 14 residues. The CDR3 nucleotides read TGTGCCAGCAGCCAAGATATGACCCTGAGGGAGCAGTTCTTC. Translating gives CASSQDMTLREQFF.